This is a list of T cell receptor beta chains from one sample in a study of blood T cells in healthy people across ages. TCRdb reprocessed the 5' RACE reads with MiXCR, giving one entry per CDR3 protein. The table has about 730,000 distinct CDR3 sequences, around 40% seen once. Sequencing was performed on blood. The receptors originated from a woman aged 60 to 75 in good health. Each CDR3 is given with its conserved first and last residue. The D gene is left open where the match is weak. Some rows have no size entry. The others give once, few or many, or a class for an expanded clone.

clone_size: -; d_call: TRBD2; j_call: TRBJ2-1; v_call: TRBV12-3/TRBV12-4; cdr3_nt: TGTGCCAGCATCATAGGGACTAGCTGGGGTGAGCAGTTCTTC; cdr3_aa: CASIIGTSWGEQFF
clone_size: -; d_call: -; j_call: TRBJ2-7; v_call: TRBV3-1; cdr3_nt: TGTGCCAGCAGCCAAGACGGACGGACAGCTGAGCAGTACTTC; cdr3_aa: CASSQDGRTAEQYF
clone_size: -; d_call: -; j_call: TRBJ2-7; v_call: TRBV28; cdr3_nt: TGTGCCAGCAGTCCCCCCGAGGGAGCGTGGGAGCAGTACTTC; cdr3_aa: CASSPPEGAWEQYF
clone_size: few; d_call: -; j_call: TRBJ2-7; v_call: TRBV14; cdr3_nt: TGTGCCAGCAGCGAAGGGTTAGACACCTCCTACGAGCAGTACTTC; cdr3_aa: CASSEGLDTSYEQYF
clone_size: -; d_call: -; j_call: TRBJ1-6; v_call: TRBV4-1; cdr3_nt: TGCGCCAGCAGCCAACTCGCGGGGGCGTATGATTCACCCCTCCACTTT; cdr3_aa: CASSQLAGAYDSPLHF
clone_size: -; d_call: TRBD2; j_call: TRBJ2-3; v_call: TRBV7-2; cdr3_nt: TGTGCCAGCAGCTCTGGACTAGCAGGAGATATGCAGTATTTT; cdr3_aa: CASSSGLAGDMQYF
clone_size: -; d_call: TRBD1; j_call: TRBJ1-1; v_call: TRBV7-9; cdr3_nt: TGTGCCAGCAGCTTATGGGTCCGGACAGGGCCCCTCCAGAACACTGAAGCTTTCTTT; cdr3_aa: CASSLWVRTGPLQNTEAFF
clone_size: many; d_call: -; j_call: TRBJ2-3; v_call: TRBV20-1; cdr3_nt: TGCAGTGCTTTCTCGGGACCCCGAACCAGAGATACGCAGTATTTT; cdr3_aa: CSAFSGPRTRDTQYF
clone_size: -; d_call: -; j_call: TRBJ2-1; v_call: TRBV21-1; cdr3_nt: TGTGCCAGCAGCACAAACGACAGGGGGCTAAACTCCTACAATGAGCAGTTCTTC; cdr3_aa: CASSTNDRGLNSYNEQFF
clone_size: few; d_call: TRBD2; j_call: TRBJ2-1; v_call: TRBV9; cdr3_nt: TGTGCCAGCAGCTATACTAGCGGGGGGACCAATGAGCAGTTCTTC; cdr3_aa: CASSYTSGGTNEQFF
clone_size: -; d_call: -; j_call: TRBJ2-1; v_call: TRBV5-1; cdr3_nt: TGCGCCAGCAGCTTGTTCGGTTACAATGAGCAGTTCTTC; cdr3_aa: CASSLFGYNEQFF
clone_size: -; d_call: TRBD1; j_call: TRBJ2-5; v_call: TRBV12-3/TRBV12-4; cdr3_nt: TGTGCCAGCGGCAGGGGGAGCGAGACCCAGTACTTC; cdr3_aa: CASGRGSETQYF
clone_size: -; d_call: -; j_call: TRBJ1-5; v_call: TRBV29-1; cdr3_nt: TGCAGCGCCGCGAACGGACTGGGCAATCAGCCCCAGCATTTT; cdr3_aa: CSAANGLGNQPQHF
clone_size: -; d_call: TRBD2; j_call: TRBJ2-3; v_call: TRBV9; cdr3_nt: TGTGCCAGCAGCGTAGCGGCACAGCGGGGGGGCGAAGATACGCAGTATTTT; cdr3_aa: CASSVAAQRGGEDTQYF
clone_size: -; d_call: TRBD1; j_call: TRBJ1-1; v_call: TRBV7-9; cdr3_nt: TGTGCCAGCAGCCCGACAGGGTCGGGCACTGAAGCTTTCTTT; cdr3_aa: CASSPTGSGTEAFF
clone_size: few; d_call: -; j_call: TRBJ2-2; v_call: TRBV24-1; cdr3_nt: TGTGCCACCAGTGGCGCACGGGGGGCGCGTCCCGGGGAGCTGTTTTTT; cdr3_aa: CATSGARGARPGELFF
clone_size: -; d_call: -; j_call: TRBJ1-2; v_call: TRBV12-3/TRBV12-4; cdr3_nt: TGTGCCAGCAGACCACAGGGAAACGGCTACACCTTC; cdr3_aa: CASRPQGNGYTF
clone_size: -; d_call: TRBD1; j_call: TRBJ1-1; v_call: TRBV29-1; cdr3_nt: TGCAGCGTTAACAGGGGGGGGAACACTGAAGCTTTCTTT; cdr3_aa: CSVNRGGNTEAFF
clone_size: -; d_call: -; j_call: TRBJ2-7; v_call: TRBV3-1; cdr3_nt: TGTGCCAGCAGCCAAGAGAGGGAACGTCTCGGCGAGCAGTACTTC; cdr3_aa: CASSQERERLGEQYF
clone_size: few; d_call: -; j_call: TRBJ1-5; v_call: TRBV20-1; cdr3_nt: TGCAGTGGGCAGAGGGAGTCTCAGCCCCAGCATTTT; cdr3_aa: CSGQRESQPQHF
clone_size: -; d_call: TRBD2; j_call: TRBJ2-1; v_call: TRBV5-1; cdr3_nt: TGCGCCAGCAGCTCGGGACTAGCGGGGGGCCCTGAGCAGTTCTTC; cdr3_aa: CASSSGLAGGPEQFF
clone_size: -; d_call: -; j_call: TRBJ2-1; v_call: TRBV7-2; cdr3_nt: TGTGCCAGCAGCTTAGCGGGGGGGCTTTCGTACAATGAGCAGTTCTTC; cdr3_aa: CASSLAGGLSYNEQFF
clone_size: few; d_call: -; j_call: TRBJ2-1; v_call: TRBV7-2; cdr3_nt: TGTGCCAGCAGCTTCCCCCCGAGGAGCGGTTCCTACAATGAGCAGTTCTTC; cdr3_aa: CASSFPPRSGSYNEQFF
clone_size: few; d_call: -; j_call: TRBJ2-7; v_call: TRBV29-1; cdr3_nt: TGCAGCGTTGAAGAATCCGAGCAGTACTTC; cdr3_aa: CSVEESEQYF
clone_size: many; d_call: TRBD1; j_call: TRBJ1-4; v_call: TRBV5-1; cdr3_nt: TGCGCCAGCAGCTTATTTGGGACAGGGGGAAATGAAAAACTGTTTTTT; cdr3_aa: CASSLFGTGGNEKLFF
clone_size: -; d_call: -; j_call: TRBJ2-7; v_call: TRBV6-5; cdr3_nt: TGTGCCAGCAGTTACTCAGGGCTTTCCGAGCAGTACTTC; cdr3_aa: CASSYSGLSEQYF